The 28 T cell receptor beta chains in this list originate from one sample, sequenced in a study of blood T cells in healthy people across ages. Combining a sample-barcoded 5' primer with a J-beta primer mix, a second PCR ran for roughly 7 to 12 cycles. TCRdb passed the 5' RACE reads through MiXCR, listing each CDR3 protein once. Of approximately 1,100,000 distinct CDR3 sequences listed, around 45% are singletons. The material sequenced was blood. Source of these receptors: a woman aged 55-69 years in good health.

V usage is TRBV6-5 and J usage is TRBJ1-6; TRBD1 matches 9 bases. Germline lookup yields CDR1 MNHEY and CDR2 SVGAGI. The CDR3 is 15 residues long. The J segment lost 9 bases and the V segment lost 7 bases, leaving 10 bases of the junction unmatched. The CDR3 reads CASTAGTGMSSPLHF. Here the CDR3 DNA reads TGTGCCAGCACTGCCGGGACAGGGATGAGTTCACCCCTCCACTTT.

The genes are TRBV6-5 and TRBJ2-1; 8 bases match TRBD1. The better agreement between TRBJ2-7 and the DNA end casts doubt on the J call. The CDR3 totals 16 residues. Germline CDR1 is MNHEY and CDR2 is SVGAGI. The CDR3 reads CASSYRTGSYLNEQYF. The DNA for the CDR3 is TGTGCCAGCAGTTACAGGACAGGGAGTTATCTTAATGAGCAGTACTTC.

V gene TRBV20-1 combines with J gene TRBJ2-7; perhaps TRBD1 as D (7 bases). This CDR3 comprises 14 residues. Trimming stripped 6 bases from V and 3 bases from J, with 18 bases between. Germline loops: CDR1 DFQATT, CDR2 SNEGSKA (reference sequence). CDR3 in DNA: TGCAGTGCACTTGACAGGGAGGCTTTCTACGAGCAGTACTTC. Its protein is CSALDREAFYEQYF.

This clonotype showed up just once. V is TRBV6-1 and J is TRBJ1-5; D might be TRBD1 (5 bases). The CDR3 runs 15 residues. Trimming took off 3 bases at V and 5 bases at J, with 14 bases between the two ends. CDR1 is MNHNS, CDR2 SASEGT, per germline. The CDR3 DNA reads as TGTGCCAGCAGTGAGTATACGAGGGGCCATCAGCCCCAGCATTTT. Encoded protein: CASSEYTRGHQPQHF.

This clonotype has a handful of counts. The chain combines TRBV5-1 with TRBJ2-2, with TRBD1 matching over 7 bases. CDR1 is SGHRS and CDR2 is YFSETQ in the germline V gene. This CDR3 contains 15 residues. Unmatched junction bases numbered 4, after V lost 0 bases and J lost 5 bases. CDR3 sequence: CASSLGTGETGELFF. CDR3 nucleotide sequence: TGCGCCAGCAGCTTGGGGACAGGCGAAACCGGGGAGCTGTTTTTT.

V and J are TRBV6-1 and TRBJ1-5; no definite D call. The V and J ends lost 8 bases and 3 bases respectively, with 11 bases between them. The CDR3 runs to 13 residues. Per germline, CDR1 MNHNS and CDR2 SASEGT. CDR3 in amino acids: CASVRTVNQPQHF. CDR3 bases: TGTGCCAGCGTCCGAACGGTCAATCAGCCCCAGCATTTT.

This clonotype was seen a few times. The chain carries TRBV20-1 and TRBJ1-1; no firm D call. Germline values: CDR1 DFQATT, CDR2 SNEGSKA (reference sequence). V was shortened by 8 bases and J by 4 bases, with 17 bases between the two germline ends. There are 13 residues in the CDR3. CDR3 protein: CSPHQRGGTEAFF. The CDR3 DNA reads as TGCAGTCCCCACCAGCGGGGAGGCACTGAAGCTTTCTTT.

A single count supports this clonotype. This rearrangement joins TRBV5-6 to TRBJ2-1, with TRBD2 identical over 10 bases. This CDR3 contains 15 residues. The J segment lost 4 bases and the V segment lost 4 bases, leaving 5 bases of the junction unmatched. Germline loops: CDR1 SGHDT, CDR2 YYEEEE. CDR3 loop: CASSTTSGKYNEQFF. Written as DNA, the CDR3 is TGTGCCAGCAGCACCACTAGCGGGAAATACAATGAGCAGTTCTTC.

The chain combines TRBV30 with TRBJ1-1; D remains ambiguous. V was pared by 3 bases and J by 1 base, with 6 bases between. In germline, CDR1 is GTSNPN, CDR2 SVGIG (reference sequence). The CDR3 contains 12 residues. The CDR3 DNA follows: TGTGCCTGGAGCCACCGGAACACTGAAGCTTTCTTT. Translation gives CAWSHRNTEAFF.

This clonotype occurred a few times. The chain employs TRBV28 and TRBJ2-4; D may be TRBD2 (7 bases). The J call may be mistaken, given a closer DNA end match to TRBJ2-7. Per the germline V gene, CDR1 is MDHEN and CDR2 is SYDVKM. The CDR3 extends over 15 amino acids. The CDR3 nucleotides are TGTGCCAGCAGGACCGGGGGAGGGGGGCTCAGCGAGCAGTACTTC. This sequence encodes CASRTGGGGLSEQYF.

A word on this clonotype: One end of the junction is discordant with germline, which a read error may explain. This chain connects TRBV7-2 to TRBJ1-4, with TRBD1 matching 10 bases. Per germline, CDR1 SGHTA and CDR2 FQGNSA. This CDR3 is 15 amino acids long. CDR3 residues: CASSLRGTGAEKLFF. The CDR3 DNA is TGCGCCAGCAGTTTAAGGGGGACAGGGGCTGAAAAACTGTTTTTT. Looking up the rest from reference TRBV7-2 and TRBJ1-4 gives the full variable domain: GAGVSQSPSNKVTEKGKDVELRCDPISGHTALYWYRQSLGQGLEFLIYFQGNSAPDKSGLPSDRFSAERTGGSVSTLTIQRTQQEDSAVYLCASSLRGTGAEKLFFGSGTQLSVL.

This clonotype was seen only a few times. The genes are TRBV6-2 or TRBV6-3 and TRBJ2-7, with 10 positions matching TRBD1. V trimming: 0 bases; J trimming: 0 bases; junction bases outside the gene matches: 11. Per germline, CDR1 MNHEY and CDR2 SVGEGT. This CDR3 has 19 amino acids. CDR3 sequence (DNA): TGTGCCAGCAGTTACTCGGGGACAGGGGCGGCCAGTGGCTCCTACGAGCAGTACTTC. Its translation: CASSYSGTGAASGSYEQYF.

The chain couples TRBV7-2 to TRBJ1-2; perhaps TRBD1 as D (6 bases). The CDR3 covers 14 residues. Trimming took 5 bases from V and 3 from J, leaving 13 bases between them. Per the germline V gene, CDR1 is SGHTA and CDR2 is FQGNSA. CDR3 sequence reads: CASSETGNYYGYTF. Here the CDR3 DNA reads TGTGCCAGCAGCGAGACAGGAAACTACTATGGCTACACCTTC.

This clonotype has a handful of counts. This chain links TRBV20-1 with TRBJ2-1; D gene ambiguous. Germline V lookup: CDR1 DFQATT, CDR2 SNEGSKA (reference sequence). The V and J ends lost 6 bases and 8 bases respectively, with 11 bases between them. This CDR3 contains 11 residues. In nucleotides, the CDR3 is TGCAGTGCCCAACGACGGGATGAGCAGTTCTTC. It is translated as CSAQRRDEQFF.

The chain uses TRBV2 and TRBJ2-5; 8 bases agree with TRBD1. The J call is uncertain, as TRBJ2-7 better fits the DNA end. The CDR3 totals 14 residues. CDR1 and CDR2 from the germline V gene are SNHLY and FYNNEI. Written as DNA, the CDR3 is TGTGCCAGCAGCGACAGGGGATTTCTCTACGAGCAGTACTTC. Protein: CASSDRGFLYEQYF.

This clonotype was observed a handful of times. This sequence joins TRBV2 and TRBJ2-5, with D unclear. CDR3 length: 14 residues. Germline lookup yields CDR1 SNHLY and CDR2 FYNNEI. V lost 2 bases to trimming and J lost 4 bases, with 11 bases between them. CDR3 loop: CASSEPLKGETQYF. CDR3 DNA: TGTGCCAGCAGTGAACCCCTAAAAGGAGAGACCCAGTACTTC.

The V call is TRBV28, the J call TRBJ2-7; 7 bases align to TRBD2. The V and J ends lost 2 bases and 7 bases, in that order; junction bases with no gene match: 17. Germline V CDR1 and CDR2: MDHEN, SYDVKM. The CDR3 contains 17 residues. The CDR3 sequence: CASSLSRWDYPEREQYF. CDR3 coding DNA: TGTGCCAGCAGTTTAAGTAGGTGGGACTACCCCGAGAGGGAGCAGTACTTC.

The chain recombines TRBV20-1 with TRBJ2-2; 10 bases agree with TRBD2. The V and J ends lost 6 bases and 1 base, in that order; junction bases with no gene match: 8. Germline lookup yields CDR1 DFQATT and CDR2 SNEGSKA (reference sequence). The CDR3 is made up of 16 amino acids. The CDR3 sequence is CSATPSGGVNTGELFF. The CDR3 DNA sequence: TGCAGTGCCACCCCTAGCGGGGGAGTGAACACCGGGGAGCTGTTTTTT.

The chain has TRBV2 and TRBJ2-1, with 7 bases lining up with TRBD1. The CDR3 totals 15 residues. Germline V gene lookup returns CDR1 SNHLY and CDR2 FYNNEI. Losses at the gene ends were 1 base for V and 7 bases for J; bases not matched to a gene: 7. Written as DNA, the CDR3 is TGTGCCAGCAGTGAAGACAGGGGAGAGGATAATGAGCAGTTCTTC. It codes for CASSEDRGEDNEQFF.

The chain links TRBV5-6 to TRBJ2-5, with 13 positions matching TRBD2. After removal of 1 base from V and 2 bases from J, the junction contained 11 bases not matched to a gene. The CDR3 is 19 residues long. The germline gives CDR1 SGHDT, CDR2 YYEEEE. The CDR3 region is CASSLSVRTSGSLQETQYF. The CDR3 DNA is TGTGCCAGCAGCTTGTCCGTCCGGACTAGCGGGAGCCTACAAGAGACCCAGTACTTC.

This chain connects TRBV15 to TRBJ2-5, with D uncertain. CDR3 length equals 15 residues. Germline V gene sequence: CDR1 LNHNV, CDR2 YYDKDF (reference sequence). Trimming cost V 5 bases and J 2 bases, with 15 bases left between them. The CDR3 here is CATSGVSVGQETQYF. Here the CDR3 DNA reads TGTGCCACCAGCGGAGTCAGTGTAGGTCAAGAGACCCAGTACTTC.

This chain joins TRBV6-1 and TRBJ1-2; D is undetermined. CDR3 length: 11 amino acids. Trimming pared 9 bases from V and 4 bases from J, leaving 9 bases between. Per germline, CDR1 MNHNS and CDR2 SASEGT. The CDR3 coding sequence is TGTGCCAGTACAGAGTCCTATGGCTACACCTTC. Encoded protein: CASTESYGYTF.

The chain employs TRBV7-6 and TRBJ2-4; 8 nucleotides align to TRBD1. With the DNA end fitting TRBJ2-7 better, the J assignment may be wrong. The CDR3 runs to 14 residues. CDR1 is SGHVS and CDR2 is FNYEAQ in the germline V gene. This chain's CDR3 is CASSSDRGGYEQYF. DNA for the CDR3: TGTGCCAGCAGCTCAGACAGGGGTGGGTACGAGCAGTACTTC.

This CDR3 is CASSFENAFNYGYTF. As DNA, the CDR3 is TGTGCCAGCAGCTTTGAAAACGCCTTTAACTATGGCTACACCTTC. The chain has TRBV13 and TRBJ1-2; D unclear. The CDR3 covers 15 residues. Trimming shortened V by 3 bases and J by 1 base, and 12 bases separated the two germline ends. The germline CDR1 and CDR2 sequences are PRHDT and FYEKMQ (reference sequence).

This clonotype was seen a single time. The chain links TRBV3-1 to TRBJ2-7; D may correspond to TRBD1 or TRBD2 (5 bases each). CDR1 and CDR2 from the germline V gene are LGHDT and YNNKEL (reference sequence). The V end lost 3 bases, the J end lost 2 bases, and 11 bases lay between the germline ends. This CDR3 contains 14 residues. In DNA form, the CDR3 reads TGTGCCAGCAGCCAGATCGTGGGGGCCTACGAGCAGTACTTC. Its protein is CASSQIVGAYEQYF.

The count of this clonotype is one. V usage is TRBV5-4 and J usage is TRBJ2-3, with a possible D match to TRBD1 (6 bases). This CDR3 spans 14 amino acids. The germline V and J ends were trimmed by 4 bases and 4 bases, with 13 bases remaining between them. Germline CDR1 SGHNT, CDR2 YYREEE (reference sequence). The CDR3 nucleotides are TGTGCCAGCAGCACCACAGGGAGCGCAGATACGCAGTATTTT. Protein sequence: CASSTTGSADTQYF.

This sequence joins TRBV11-2 and TRBJ2-5; D is unresolved. Trimming cost V 0 bases and J 2 bases, with 7 bases left between them. Per germline, CDR1 SGHAT and CDR2 FQNNGV. The CDR3 is 14 residues long. CDR3 DNA sequence: TGTGCCAGCAGCTTAGATCCCTGGCAAGAGACCCAGTACTTC. Translated, it gives CASSLDPWQETQYF.

The J gene is TRBJ2-3, the V gene TRBV11-2, with D maybe TRBD2 (5 bases). Trimming removed 2 bases at V and 4 bases at J, with 16 bases between. Germline CDR1 reads SGHAT; CDR2 reads FQNNGV. CDR3 length: 16 amino acids. For the CDR3, the DNA is TGTGCCAGCAGCTTAATGATTACCGGGATGCCAGATACGCAGTATTTT. Amino acid sequence: CASSLMITGMPDTQYF.